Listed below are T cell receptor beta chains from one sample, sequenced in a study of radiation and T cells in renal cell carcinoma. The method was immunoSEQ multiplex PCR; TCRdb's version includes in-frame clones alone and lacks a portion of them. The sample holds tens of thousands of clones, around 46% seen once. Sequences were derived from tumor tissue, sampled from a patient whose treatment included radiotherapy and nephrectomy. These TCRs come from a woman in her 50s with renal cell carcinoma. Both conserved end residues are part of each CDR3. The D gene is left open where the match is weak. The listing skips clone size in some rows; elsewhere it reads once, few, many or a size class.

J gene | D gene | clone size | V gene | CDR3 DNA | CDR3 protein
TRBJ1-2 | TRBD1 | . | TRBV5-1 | TGCGCCAGCAGCGATGGGACAGGGGAAGGCACCTTC | CASSDGTGEGTF
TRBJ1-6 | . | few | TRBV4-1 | TGCGCCAGCAGCCAACACGAGGGAGGCGATTCACCCCTCCACTTT | CASSQHEGGDSPLHF
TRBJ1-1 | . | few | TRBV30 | TGTGCCTGGAACTTAGAGGGTTTCAATGAAGCTTTCTTT | CAWNLEGFNEAFF
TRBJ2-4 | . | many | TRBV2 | TGTGCCAGCAGTGACGCCTTGGATATTCAGTACTTC | CASSDALDIQYF
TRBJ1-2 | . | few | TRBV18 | TGTGCCAGCTCACCCCTCGGTTCGGGAAGGACTGAGTATGGCTACACCTTC | CASSPLGSGRTEYGYTF
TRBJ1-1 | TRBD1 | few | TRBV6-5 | TGTGCCAGCAGTTACAGGACAGGGGGGGCTTTCTTT | CASSYRTGGAFF
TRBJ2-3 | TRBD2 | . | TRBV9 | TGTGCCAGCAGCGCCTCCAGGTTGGGTAGCGGGGGGATCACAGATACGCAGTATTTT | CASSASRLGSGGITDTQYF
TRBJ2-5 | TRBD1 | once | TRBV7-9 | TGTGCCAGCAGCCAAGGGACAGTCCAAGAGACCCAGTACTTC | CASSQGTVQETQYF
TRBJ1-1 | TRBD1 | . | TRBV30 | TGTGCCTGGAGTAGACAGGGTCCCACTGAAGCTTTCTTT | CAWSRQGPTEAFF
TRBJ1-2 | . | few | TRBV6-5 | TGTGCCAGCAGTTATGGGGGCGGGGAGGGCCTCTATGGCTACACCTTC | CASSYGGGEGLYGYTF
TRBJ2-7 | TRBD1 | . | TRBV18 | TGTGCCAGCTCACCGACAGGGTCTACCTACGAGCAGTACTTC | CASSPTGSTYEQYF
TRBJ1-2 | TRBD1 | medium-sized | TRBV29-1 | TGCAGCGTTGAAGGCGGGACAGGGGCCAACTATGGCTACACCTTC | CSVEGGTGANYGYTF
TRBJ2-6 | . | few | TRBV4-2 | TGTGCCTCTAAATCCGTCTCTGGGGCCAACGTCCTGACTTTC | CASKSVSGANVLTF
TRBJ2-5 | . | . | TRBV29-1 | TGCAGCGTTGTTAACGTAGGGGTGGCAGAGACCCAGTACTTC | CSVVNVGVAETQYF
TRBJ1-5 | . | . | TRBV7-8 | TGTGCCAGCAGAGCTGACACCTCTACCTATTATAGCAATCAGCCCCAGCATTTT | CASRADTSTYYSNQPQHF
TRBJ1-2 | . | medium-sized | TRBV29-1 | TGCAGCGTTGTGGGTCTAACTAACTATGGCTACACCTTC | CSVVGLTNYGYTF
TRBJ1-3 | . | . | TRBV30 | TGTGCCTGGAGGGGGCTTGTTCCTGGAAACACCATATATTTT | CAWRGLVPGNTIYF
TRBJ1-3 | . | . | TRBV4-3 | TGCGCCAGCAGCCAAGGGTCAGGCGGAAACACCATATATTTT | CASSQGSGGNTIYF
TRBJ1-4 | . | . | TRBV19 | TGTGCCAGTAGTCTATGGGGTGCTAATGAAAAACTGTTTTTT | CASSLWGANEKLFF
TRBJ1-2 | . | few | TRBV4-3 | TGCGCCAGCAGCCAAGACAGTACGCTATCTGGGGGCCACTATGGCTACACCTTC | CASSQDSTLSGGHYGYTF
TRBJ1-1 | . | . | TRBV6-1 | TGTGCCACCCTCGGGCGATGGGTGAACACTGAAGCTTTCTTT | CATLGRWVNTEAFF
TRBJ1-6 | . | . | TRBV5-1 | TGCGCCAGCAGCTTGGGAGGGGCTGGGAATTCACCCCTCCACTTT | CASSLGGAGNSPLHF
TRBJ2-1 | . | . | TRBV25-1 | TGTGCCCTCAAGGGGGAAGGGAATGAGCAGTTCTTC | CALKGEGNEQFF
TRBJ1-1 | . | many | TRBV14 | TGTGCCAGCAGCCAAAAGCATGAAGCTTTCTTT | CASSQKHEAFF
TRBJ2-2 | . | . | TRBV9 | TGTGCCAGCAGCGTAGGAGCCTTGGGCGCGGAGCTGTTTTTT | CASSVGALGAELFF
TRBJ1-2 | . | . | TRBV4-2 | TGTGCCAGCAGCCAAGAATGGCCAGGGAGCCCTAACTATGGCTACACCTTC | CASSQEWPGSPNYGYTF
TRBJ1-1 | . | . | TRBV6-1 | TGTGCCAGCAGTCTCCAAAGGTTGGGGAACACTGAAGCTTTCTTT | CASSLQRLGNTEAFF
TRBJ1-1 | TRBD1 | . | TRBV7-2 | TGTGCCAGCAGCTTGACAGGGGGCCAGGGGGGCACTGAAGCTTTCTTT | CASSLTGGQGGTEAFF
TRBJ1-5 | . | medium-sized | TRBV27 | TGTGCCAGCTCCGGAGGCAATCAGCCCCAGCATTTT | CASSGGNQPQHF
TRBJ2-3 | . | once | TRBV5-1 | TGCGCCAGCAGCAATACCCAGACTACCCCAACGCAGTATTTT | CASSNTQTTPTQYF
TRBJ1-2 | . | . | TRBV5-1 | TGCGCCAGTGCGGGGCGAGACTATGGCTACACCTTC | CASAGRDYGYTF
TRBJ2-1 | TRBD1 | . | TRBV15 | TGTGCCACCAGCCCAGGGGGCGCGTGGAGCTCCTACAATGAGCAGTTCTTC | CATSPGGAWSSYNEQFF
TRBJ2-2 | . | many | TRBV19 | TGTGCCAGTCGTCCAGCGACTAACACCGGGGAGCTGTTTTTT | CASRPATNTGELFF
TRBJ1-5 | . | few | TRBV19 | TGTGCCAGTAGTATTGAGGCAGGGCGTGTTAGCAATCAGCCCCAGCATTTT | CASSIEAGRVSNQPQHF